A selection of T cell receptor beta chains follows, all from one sample in a study of blood T cell repertoires in COVID-19. TCRdb's copy holds only in-frame clones and misses some; the assay was immunoSEQ multiplex PCR. The sample contains 250,000 or so clones, roughly four fifths of which appear only once. Sequenced material: peripheral blood. The receptors originated from a woman aged 18-30 years with acute or convalescent COVID-19. Both conserved end residues are part of each CDR3. The order of the fields is D gene, clone size, V gene, J gene, CDR3 protein, CDR3 DNA. The D gene is left open where the match is weak. A clone size is listed for some rows: how often the clone was seen (once, few, many), or a class if it is expanded.

>TRBD2|-|TRBV6-6|TRBJ2-3
CASSPGTSVGTQYF
TGTGCCAGCAGTCCTGGGACTAGCGTCGGTACGCAGTATTTT
>TRBD2|few|TRBV10-3|TRBJ2-1
CAIRGAGTSGSKGFDEQFF
TGTGCCATCAGAGGGGCCGGGACTAGCGGGAGTAAAGGCTTCGATGAGCAGTTCTTC
>TRBD2|once|TRBV6-2/TRBV6-3|TRBJ2-5
CASIPGLAGAETQYF
TGTGCCAGCATCCCGGGACTAGCGGGAGCAGAGACCCAGTACTTC
>TRBD1|-|TRBV6-5|TRBJ1-6
CASSWDSGNSPLHF
TGTGCCAGCAGCTGGGACAGCGGGAATTCACCCCTCCACTTT
>-|-|TRBV21-1|TRBJ1-2
CASSKWTGEGYTF
TGTGCCAGCAGCAAATGGACAGGGGAAGGCTACACCTTC
>-|-|TRBV7-6|TRBJ2-7
CASSLTPAGYEQYF
TGTGCCAGCAGCTTAACGCCCGCGGGGTACGAGCAGTACTTC
>TRBD2|once|TRBV4-3|TRBJ2-7
CASSATQREAGGYEQYF
TGCGCCAGCAGCGCAACCCAGCGGGAGGCCGGTGGTTACGAGCAGTACTTC
>TRBD1|-|TRBV28|TRBJ1-2
CASSAAPGGADGYTF
TGTGCCAGCAGTGCAGCTCCAGGGGGCGCAGATGGCTACACCTTC
>-|-|TRBV29-1|TRBJ1-6
CSVAPGWGSPLHF
TGCAGCGTTGCCCCAGGGTGGGGTTCACCCCTCCACTTT
>-|-|TRBV3-1/TRBV3-2|TRBJ2-7
CASSQVAPLGAYEQYF
TGTGCCAGCAGCCAAGTTGCACCCTTAGGGGCCTACGAGCAGTACTTC
>TRBD2|few|TRBV28|TRBJ2-2
CASSLVAGGDHTGELFF
TGTGCCAGCAGTTTGGTAGCGGGAGGGGACCACACCGGGGAGCTGTTTTTT
>TRBD2|-|TRBV10-3|TRBJ2-3
CAIRREGTDTQYF
TGTGCCATCAGGCGGGAGGGTACAGATACGCAGTATTTT
>-|once|TRBV5-6|TRBJ2-7
CASSYGQPSYEQYF
TGTGCCAGCAGCTACGGACAGCCCTCCTACGAGCAGTACTTC
>TRBD1|-|TRBV11-2|TRBJ1-1
CASSSDRGRTEAFF
TGTGCCAGCAGCTCCGACAGGGGAAGGACTGAAGCTTTCTTT
>-|once|TRBV19|TRBJ2-4
CATEAPKNIQYF
TGTGCCACCGAGGCCCCGAAAAACATTCAGTACTTC
>-|-|TRBV11-2|TRBJ1-3
CASSLGRSSGNTIYF
TGTGCCAGCAGCTTAGGTCGGAGTTCTGGAAACACCATATATTTT
>TRBD1|-|TRBV7-2|TRBJ2-7
CASSLVGQDHSYEQYF
TGTGCCAGCAGCTTAGTGGGACAGGACCACTCCTACGAGCAGTACTTC
>TRBD2|-|TRBV6-2/TRBV6-3|TRBJ2-1
CASSRRTSNNEQFF
TGTGCCAGCAGTCGACGGACTAGTAACAATGAGCAGTTCTTC
>TRBD2|-|TRBV10-2|TRBJ2-4
CASSESPSGGLNIQYF
TGCGCCAGCAGTGAGTCCCCTAGCGGAGGCCTAAACATTCAGTACTTC
>TRBD1|-|TRBV4-3|TRBJ2-6
CASSQAGQGSSGANVLTF
TGCGCCAGCAGCCAAGCGGGACAGGGGTCCTCTGGGGCCAACGTCCTGACTTTC
>TRBD1|once|TRBV6-5|TRBJ1-2
CASSYSTGGNYGYTF
TGTGCCAGCAGTTACTCAACAGGGGGAAACTATGGCTACACCTTC
>TRBD2|-|TRBV6-6|TRBJ2-5
CASSHGLAGVVQETQYF
TGTGCCAGCAGTCACGGACTAGCGGGAGTGGTGCAAGAGACCCAGTACTTC
>-|-|TRBV30|TRBJ1-5
CAWSQQDDQPQHF
TGTGCCTGGAGTCAGCAGGATGATCAGCCCCAGCATTTT
>TRBD1|-|TRBV5-5|TRBJ1-2
CASSPGTGNYGYTF
TGTGCCAGCAGCCCAGGGACAGGGAACTATGGCTACACCTTC
>-|-|TRBV15|TRBJ2-3
CATSRDRGKIPDTQYF
TGTGCCACCAGCAGAGATCGCGGGAAAATCCCAGATACGCAGTATTTT
>TRBD1|-|TRBV28|TRBJ2-7
CASRPHSGTGGFEQYF
TGTGCCAGCAGACCACACTCCGGGACAGGTGGTTTTGAGCAGTACTTC
>TRBD1|-|TRBV5-8|TRBJ1-5
CASSPGQGRSNQPQHF
TGTGCCAGCAGCCCGGGACAGGGTCGGAGCAATCAGCCCCAGCATTTT
>-|-|TRBV7-3|TRBJ2-7
CASSPGQISSYEQYF
TGTGCCAGCAGCCCGGGACAAATATCTTCCTACGAGCAGTACTTC
>-|-|TRBV29-1|TRBJ2-2
CSVVSQTNTGELFF
TGCAGCGTTGTTTCACAGACCAACACCGGGGAGCTGTTTTTT